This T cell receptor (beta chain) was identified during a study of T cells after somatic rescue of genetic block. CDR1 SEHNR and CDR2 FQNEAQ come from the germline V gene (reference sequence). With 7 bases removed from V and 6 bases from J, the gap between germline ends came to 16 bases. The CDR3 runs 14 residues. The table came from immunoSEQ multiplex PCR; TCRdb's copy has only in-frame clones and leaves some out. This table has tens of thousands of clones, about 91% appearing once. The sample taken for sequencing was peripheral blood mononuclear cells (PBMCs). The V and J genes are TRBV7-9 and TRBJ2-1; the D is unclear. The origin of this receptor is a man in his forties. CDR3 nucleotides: TGTGCCAGCACCCCACGGACGCCAGGCAATGAGCAGTTCTTC. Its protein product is CASTPRTPGNEQFF.